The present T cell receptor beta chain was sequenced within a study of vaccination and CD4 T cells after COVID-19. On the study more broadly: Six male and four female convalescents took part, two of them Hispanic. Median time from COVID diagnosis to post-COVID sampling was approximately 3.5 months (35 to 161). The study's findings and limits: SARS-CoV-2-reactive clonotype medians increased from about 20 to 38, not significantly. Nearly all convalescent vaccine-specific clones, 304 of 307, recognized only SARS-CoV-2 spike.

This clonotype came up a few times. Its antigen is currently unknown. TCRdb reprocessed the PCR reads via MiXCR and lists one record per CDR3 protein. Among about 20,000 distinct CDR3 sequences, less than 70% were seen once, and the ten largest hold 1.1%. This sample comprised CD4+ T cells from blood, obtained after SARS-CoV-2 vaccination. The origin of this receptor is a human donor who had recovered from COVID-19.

The CDR3 nucleotides are TGTGCCAGCAGCTTGGGCCCCGGAGGGGACACCGGGGAGCTGTTTTTT. It is translated as CASSLGPGGDTGELFF. The V and J genes are TRBV5-4 and TRBJ2-2, with D perhaps TRBD2 (6 bases). Between the trimmed V and J ends, which lost 0 bases and 3 bases, there was a span of 12 bases. This CDR3 comprises 16 residues. The germline V gene encodes CDR1 SGHNT and CDR2 YYREEE (reference sequence).